A selection of T cell receptor beta chains follows, all from one sample in a study of cytomegalovirus exposure and HLA in healthy donors. The repertoire was sequenced with immunoSEQ multiplex PCR; TCRdb's copy has only in-frame clones and lacks some. The profile shows approximately 210,000 clones, approximately 85% of them singletons. The sample was PBMCs. The origin of the receptors is a woman aged 18-35 years in good health and CMV-seronegative. The CDR3 runs from the conserved cysteine through the conserved F or W. Fields, in order: J gene, D gene, clone size, V gene, CDR3 protein, CDR3 DNA. D genes are given only for firm matches. Only part of the rows carry a size: once, few, many, or a class if the clone is expanded.

TRBJ1-1	-	-	TRBV18	CASSVTGNTEAFF	TGTGCCAGCTCAGTGACGGGGAACACTGAAGCTTTCTTT
TRBJ1-4	TRBD1	few	TRBV15	CATSRADRGNEKLFF	TGTGCCACCAGCAGAGCGGACAGGGGGAATGAAAAACTGTTTTTT
TRBJ2-7	-	once	TRBV5-4	CASSPGQSSYEQYF	TGTGCCAGCAGTCCTGGACAGAGCTCCTACGAGCAGTACTTC
TRBJ2-1	TRBD2	-	TRBV6-5	CASRGIAGGYNEQFF	TGTGCCAGCAGGGGTATCGCGGGGGGTTACAATGAGCAGTTCTTC
TRBJ1-1	TRBD1	-	TRBV9	CASSPRQGINTEAFF	TGTGCCAGCAGCCCCCGACAGGGAATAAACACTGAAGCTTTCTTT
TRBJ2-1	-	-	TRBV9	CASSAFPRTENNEQFF	TGTGCCAGCAGCGCCTTCCCCCGGACAGAAAACAATGAGCAGTTCTTC
TRBJ1-2	TRBD1	-	TRBV19	CASYRGWAGYTF	TGTGCCAGTTACAGGGGATGGGCTGGCTACACCTTC
TRBJ2-1	TRBD2	-	TRBV7-8	CASSSRTSGRDNEQFF	TGTGCCAGCAGCTCGCGAACTAGCGGGAGAGACAATGAGCAGTTCTTC
TRBJ1-1	-	-	TRBV5-1	CASSLQENTEAFF	TGCGCCAGCAGCTTGCAGGAGAACACTGAAGCTTTCTTT
TRBJ1-1	-	few	TRBV20-1	CSDLRNTEAFF	TGCAGTGATTTGAGGAACACTGAAGCTTTCTTT
TRBJ1-4	TRBD1	-	TRBV5-4	CASSSGQGSLNEKLFF	TGTGCCAGCAGCTCAGGACAGGGTTCATTGAACGAAAAACTGTTTTTT
TRBJ2-2	TRBD1	-	TRBV29-1	CSVAGQGPNTGELFF	TGCAGCGTCGCGGGACAGGGCCCGAACACCGGGGAGCTGTTTTTT
TRBJ2-3	TRBD2	few	TRBV7-3	CASSLTGTSGGHTQYF	TGTGCCAGCAGCTTAACGGGGACTAGCGGGGGGCATACGCAGTATTTT
TRBJ2-7	-	-	TRBV15	CATSWFPDSSYEQYF	TGTGCCACCAGCTGGTTCCCCGACAGCTCCTACGAGCAGTACTTC
TRBJ2-1	TRBD1	-	TRBV6-1	CASSERDRGSIGSYNEQFF	TGTGCCAGCAGTGAAAGGGACAGGGGAAGCATAGGGTCCTACAATGAGCAGTTCTTC
TRBJ2-1	-	once	TRBV11-3	CASSTGSNEQFF	TGTGCCAGCAGTACAGGGAGCAATGAGCAGTTCTTC
TRBJ2-3	TRBD2	-	TRBV2	CASSGLAGADTQYF	TGTGCCAGCAGTGGACTAGCGGGAGCAGATACGCAGTATTTT
TRBJ2-2	TRBD1	-	TRBV28	CATEGQITGELFF	TGTGCCACCGAGGGACAGATCACCGGGGAGCTGTTTTTT
TRBJ2-7	-	-	TRBV10-1	CASSDGDYEQYF	TGCGCCAGCAGTGACGGGGACTACGAGCAGTACTTC
TRBJ1-6	-	-	TRBV5-5	CASTRESLVPPNSPLHF	TGTGCCAGCACCCGAGAAAGTCTGGTCCCTCCTAATTCACCCCTCCACTTT
TRBJ2-7	TRBD1	-	TRBV7-9	CASSSPAGTGVYEQYF	TGTGCCAGCAGCTCACCGGCAGGGACAGGGGTTTACGAGCAGTACTTC
TRBJ1-1	-	-	TRBV5-6	CASRALEGLGRNTEAFF	TGTGCCAGCAGGGCGTTGGAGGGGTTGGGACGGAACACTGAAGCTTTCTTT